A single count supports the clone carrying this T cell receptor (beta chain). The record originates from a study of blood T cell repertoires in COVID-19. Measured with immunoSEQ multiplex PCR; TCRdb has only the in-frame clones, and not every one. This repertoire shows around 300,000 clones, about 83% found once; its top ten account for 2.5% to 3%. The germline V gene encodes CDR1 SGDLS and CDR2 YYNGEE. The CDR3 consists of 13 residues. Trimming took 1 base from V and 2 from J, leaving 5 bases between them. The receptor's source is a man under 40 with active or convalescent COVID-19. The rearrangement links TRBV9 to TRBJ2-3; no reliable D call. The specimen sequenced was peripheral blood. This CDR3 reads CASSVPNTDTQYF. CDR3 nucleotide sequence: TGTGCCAGCAGCGTACCTAACACAGATACGCAGTATTTT.